Listed here are 31 T cell receptor beta chains from one sample, sequenced in a study of blood T cell repertoires in COVID-19. Data came from immunoSEQ multiplex PCR; TCRdb stores just in-frame clones and leaves some out. The profile shows around 300,000 clones, approximately 88% of them singletons. Sequencing input: peripheral blood. Every receptor here comes from a man aged 45-60 years with acute or convalescent COVID-19.

The J gene is TRBJ2-7, the V gene TRBV25-1; maybe TRBD1 (5 bases). Trimming took 4 bases from V and 5 from J, leaving 12 bases between them. This CDR3 is 13 amino acids long. Germline lookup yields CDR1 MGHDK and CDR2 SYGVNS. The CDR3: CASSVAGLNEQYF. CDR3 DNA sequence: TGTGCCAGCAGTGTGGCAGGGCTTAACGAGCAGTACTTC.

The chain employs TRBV12-3 or TRBV12-4 and TRBJ1-5; D ambiguous. CDR3 length: 13 amino acids. V dropped 2 bases and J dropped 5 bases, with 7 bases sitting between them. CDR3 amino acids: CASSLNPYQPQHF. In nucleotides, the CDR3 is TGTGCCAGCAGTTTAAATCCATATCAGCCCCAGCATTTT.

V gene TRBV7-3 combines with J gene TRBJ2-5, with a weak D call TRBD2 (6 bases). V lost 3 bases and J 5 bases, leaving 19 bases between the germline ends. From germline, CDR1 is SGHTA and CDR2 FQGTGA. This CDR3 spans 16 amino acids. Written as DNA, the CDR3 is TGTGCCAGCAGCTTGCTCGGAGGGGCAGGGAGGGAGACCCAGTACTTC. Its protein is CASSLLGGAGRETQYF. Looking up the rest from reference TRBV7-3 and TRBJ2-5 gives the full variable domain: GAGVSQTPSNKVTEKGKYVELRCDPISGHTALYWYRQSLGQGPEFLIYFQGTGAADDSGLPNDRFFAVRPEGSVSTLKIQRTERGDSAVYLCASSLLGGAGRETQYFGPGTRLLVL.

This rearrangement joins TRBV11-2 to TRBJ1-1, with 7 bases that match TRBD1. V shed 5 bases, J shed 7 bases, and the junction held 7 bases outside the gene matches. Germline CDR1 and CDR2: SGHAT and FQNNGV. This CDR3 region has 13 residues. This chain's CDR3 is CASSRGQKDEAFF. The CDR3 DNA reads TGTGCCAGCAGCAGGGGACAGAAGGATGAAGCTTTCTTT.

J is TRBJ2-5 and V is TRBV5-4; 12 nucleotides align to TRBD2. V shed 0 bases and J 5 bases; nucleotides not matched to a gene: 2. CDR3 length: 15 residues. Germline V gene sequence: CDR1 SGHNT, CDR2 YYREEE (reference sequence). This CDR3 reads CASSLELAGGETQYF. The CDR3 region has the DNA TGTGCCAGCAGCTTGGAACTAGCGGGGGGTGAGACCCAGTACTTC. The full variable domain, completed using reference TRBV5-4 and TRBJ2-5, is ETGVTQSPTHLIKTRGQQVTLRCSSQSGHNTVSWYQQALGQGPQFIFQYYREEENGRGNFPPRFSGLQFPNYSSELNVNALELDDSALYLCASSLELAGGETQYFGPGTRLLVL.

This sequence joins TRBV18 and TRBJ1-1; 10 bases align to TRBD1. Germline assignment: CDR1 KGHSH and CDR2 LQKENI. The V and J ends lost 6 bases and 3 bases, in that order; junction bases with no gene match: 7. The CDR3 spans 15 residues. The CDR3 DNA sequence: TGTGCCAGCTCCATAACCGGGACAGGGGACACTGAAGCTTTCTTT. Translation gives CASSITGTGDTEAFF.

The chain combines TRBV6-6 with TRBJ1-5; TRBD1 might be the D (5 bases). Per the germline V gene, CDR1 is MNHNY and CDR2 is SVGAGI (reference sequence). This CDR3 is 14 amino acids long. V dropped 5 bases and J dropped 4 bases, with 12 bases sitting between them. The CDR3: CASSDRQSNQPQHF. CDR3 in DNA: TGTGCCAGCAGTGACCGACAGTCAAATCAGCCCCAGCATTTT.

The CDR3 is CASSYSEGLAGYTF. The DNA of the CDR3 is TGTGCCAGCAGTTACTCGGAGGGGCTGGCGGGCTACACCTTC. This sequence joins TRBV6-5 and TRBJ1-2; TRBD1 might be the D (5 bases). Germline-derived CDR1 and CDR2 are MNHEY and SVGAGI. The CDR3 has 14 amino acids. Between the trimmed V and J ends, which lost 0 bases and 8 bases, there was a span of 13 bases.

Comment on this clone: A read error may produce the germline difference seen at one junction end. V usage is TRBV25-1 and J usage is TRBJ2-1; D remains unclear. Germline CDR1 and CDR2: MGHDK and SYGVNS. This CDR3 region has 12 residues. The DNA for the CDR3 is TGTGCCAGCAGTGTCCCCTACGATGAGCAGTTCTTC. Protein: CASSVPYDEQFF.

V gene TRBV3-1 (or the pseudogene TRBV3-2) combines with J gene TRBJ2-2, with 8 bases aligning to TRBD1. The germline V gene encodes CDR1 LGHDT and CDR2 YNNKEL (reference sequence). The CDR3 runs to 16 residues. The J segment lost 4 bases and the V segment lost 2 bases, leaving 6 bases of the junction unmatched. CDR3 coding DNA: TGTGCCAGCAGCCAACCCCGGACAGGGAGCACCGGGGAGCTGTTTTTT. It is translated as CASSQPRTGSTGELFF.

This chain connects TRBV4-1 to TRBJ2-7, with TRBD1 identical over 7 bases. V lost 3 bases and J lost 2; bases outside the gene matches: 4. Germline lookup yields CDR1 MGHRA and CDR2 YSYEKL. The CDR3 runs to 14 residues. Here the CDR3 reads CASSQLQGAYEQYF. The CDR3 DNA is TGCGCCAGCAGCCAGCTCCAGGGGGCCTACGAGCAGTACTTC.

The chain joins TRBV9 to TRBJ2-1, with 9 bases that match TRBD2. The V segment lost 3 bases and the J segment 4 bases; nucleotides outside the gene matches: 8. CDR3 length: 16 amino acids. The V gene's germline CDR1 is SGDLS and CDR2 YYNGEE. CDR3 DNA sequence: TGTGCCAGCAGCGAATTAGCGGGGGATTATTACAATGAGCAGTTCTTC. Encoded protein: CASSELAGDYYNEQFF. Full variable domain (remainder filled in from reference TRBV9 and TRBJ2-1): DSGVTQTPKHLITATGQRVTLRCSPRSGDLSVYWYQQSLDQGLQFLIQYYNGEERAKGNILERFSAQQFPDLHSELNLSSLELGDSALYFCASSELAGDYYNEQFFGPGTRLTVL.

The chain recombines TRBV11-2 with TRBJ2-2, with 9 positions matching TRBD1. Germline V gene sequence: CDR1 SGHAT, CDR2 FQNNGV. Trimming cost V 5 bases and J 6 bases; bases outside gene matches: 7. The CDR3 totals 15 residues. This chain's CDR3 is CASSLGTGIPGELFF. The CDR3 coding sequence is TGTGCCAGCAGCCTAGGGACAGGGATCCCCGGGGAGCTGTTTTTT.

The chain uses TRBV2 and TRBJ1-2; D might be TRBD1 (6 bases). The CDR3 is 12 amino acids. Trimming cost V 6 bases and J 8 bases, with 13 bases left between them. Germline assignment: CDR1 SNHLY and CDR2 FYNNEI. CDR3 region: CASSAGTFGYTF. In nucleotides, the CDR3 is TGTGCCAGCAGCGCCGGGACATTCGGCTACACCTTC.

This chain uses TRBV10-2 with TRBJ2-3; a possible D gene is TRBD2 (5 bases). The V gene lost 5 bases and the J gene lost 2 bases, with 11 bases spanning the gap. This CDR3 is built from 14 residues. From germline, CDR1 is WSHSY and CDR2 SAAADI. CDR3 DNA: TGCGCCAGCAGTTTAACGGGGTCCACAGATACGCAGTATTTT. Translation: CASSLTGSTDTQYF.

Details on this clone: This same CDR3 is encoded by further DNA sequences in the sample. The chain has TRBV24-1 and TRBJ1-5, with 9 bases that match TRBD1. The CDR3 length is 14 residues. V trimming: 4 bases; J trimming: 4 bases; junction bases outside the gene matches: 1. The V gene's germline CDR1 is KGHDR and CDR2 SFDVKD. The CDR3 region has the DNA TGTGCCACCAGTGACGGGACAGGGAATCAGCCCCAGCATTTT. The encoded protein is CATSDGTGNQPQHF.

This clone has more than one count but fewer than ten. The same CDR3 also results from other DNA sequences found in this sample. The CDR3 nucleotides are TGTGCCAGCAGCTCCACAGGGAACACTGAAGCTTTCTTT. Translation gives CASSSTGNTEAFF. The V call is TRBV7-3, the J call TRBJ1-1; TRBD1 might be the D (5 bases). V was trimmed by 4 bases and J by 1 base, leaving 7 bases between them. Looked up from germline, CDR1 is SGHTA and CDR2 is FQGTGA. CDR3 length: 13 residues.

V usage is TRBV5-1 and J usage is TRBJ2-3; D perhaps matches TRBD2 (6 bases). The germline CDR1 and CDR2 sequences are SGHRS and YFSETQ. Trimming removed 5 bases at V and 2 bases at J, with 9 bases between. This CDR3 region has 13 residues. The chain's CDR3 is CASSREDTDTQYF. The CDR3 DNA reads TGCGCCAGCAGTAGGGAGGACACAGATACGCAGTATTTT.

This clone has only one observation. The genes are TRBV19 and TRBJ2-5; a possible D gene is TRBD1 (6 bases). Trimming took off 5 bases at V and 1 base at J, with 8 bases between the two ends. The CDR3 sequence is 13 residues long. The V gene's germline CDR1 is LNHDA and CDR2 SQIVND (reference sequence). CDR3 in amino acids: CASSWGLQETQYF. For the CDR3, the DNA is TGTGCCAGTAGTTGGGGGCTCCAAGAGACCCAGTACTTC.

The chain has TRBV5-1 and TRBJ2-1; 12 positions match TRBD2. V shed 0 bases, J shed 3 bases, and the junction held 10 bases outside the gene matches. The CDR3 is made up of 19 amino acids. CDR1 and CDR2 (germline): SGHRS, YFSETQ. The DNA of the CDR3 is TGCGCCAGCAGCTTGGCCAAGTGGGCTAGCGGGAGGGACTACAATGAGCAGTTCTTC. Protein: CASSLAKWASGRDYNEQFF.

The rearrangement links TRBV6-6 to TRBJ2-7; the D gene is possibly TRBD1 (6 bases). V lost 6 bases and J lost 0, with 15 bases in between. The CDR3 is 15 amino acids. Germline CDR1 MNHNY, CDR2 SVGAGI (reference sequence). CDR3 sequence (DNA): TGTGCCAGCAGACCCGACAGGTTCACCTCCTACGAGCAGTACTTC. Amino acids: CASRPDRFTSYEQYF.

This sequence joins TRBV18 and TRBJ1-6, with D maybe TRBD1 (6 bases). Germline V gene sequence: CDR1 KGHSH, CDR2 LQKENI. Trimming took 3 bases from V and 6 from J, leaving 9 bases between them. This CDR3 is 14 amino acids long. CDR3 in amino acids: CASSPGALNSPLHF. The CDR3 DNA reads as TGTGCCAGCTCACCGGGGGCCCTTAATTCACCCCTCCACTTT.

This clone came up many times. The V gene is TRBV12-5, the J gene TRBJ2-6; 10 bases map to TRBD1. The germline gives CDR1 LGHNT, CDR2 FRNRAP. This CDR3 is built from 17 residues. J lost 0 bases, V lost 7 bases, and 6 bases had no gene match. The chain's CDR3 is CASARDRGTSGANVLTF. In nucleotides, the CDR3 is TGTGCTAGTGCCCGGGACAGGGGTACCTCTGGGGCCAACGTCCTGACTTTC.

The chain joins TRBV5-1 to TRBJ2-5; maybe TRBD2 (6 bases). CDR3 length: 15 residues. The V and J ends lost 3 bases and 6 bases respectively, with 18 bases between them. From germline, CDR1 is SGHRS and CDR2 YFSETQ. CDR3 protein: CASSSVVGAGKTQYF. CDR3 bases: TGCGCCAGCAGCTCGGTAGTAGGGGCGGGAAAGACCCAGTACTTC.

V usage is TRBV23-1 and J usage is TRBJ1-5, with 9 bases lining up with TRBD1. TRBV23-1 is an open reading frame whose function is uncertain. V shed 0 bases and J 7 bases; nucleotides not matched to a gene: 10. This CDR3 region has 17 residues. This CDR3 is CASSQSGDRVRWQPQHF. The CDR3 DNA sequence: TGCGCCAGCAGTCAATCGGGGGACAGGGTGAGATGGCAGCCCCAGCATTTT.

The gene calls are TRBV12-5 and TRBJ1-6, with a weak D call TRBD1 (6 bases). V lost 6 bases to trimming and J lost 6 bases, with 18 bases between them. CDR3 length equals 16 residues. Germline-derived CDR1 and CDR2 are LGHNT and FRNRAP. Written as DNA, the CDR3 is TGTGCTAGTGGGACTGACATCGGACAGTTTAATTCACCCCTCCACTTT. Its protein product is CASGTDIGQFNSPLHF.

The rearrangement links TRBV5-1 to TRBJ2-3, with TRBD1 matching over 9 bases. The V gene's germline CDR1 is SGHRS and CDR2 YFSETQ. V shed 4 bases, J shed 3 bases, and the junction held 6 bases outside the gene matches. CDR3 size: 15 residues. DNA for the CDR3: TGCGCCAGCAGCCCACAGGGGGCGCGGACAGATACGCAGTATTTT. Encoded protein: CASSPQGARTDTQYF.

The chain is built from TRBV9 and TRBJ2-1; TRBD2 aligns across 7 bases. With 3 bases clipped from V and 3 bases from J, the junction kept 6 bases outside the gene matches. Germline-derived CDR1 and CDR2 are SGDLS and YYNGEE. The CDR3 runs to 15 residues. Written as DNA, the CDR3 is TGTGCCAGCAGCGAGGGACTAACTCTCTACAATGAGCAGTTCTTC. Translating it yields CASSEGLTLYNEQFF. Variable domain in full (rest from reference TRBV9 and TRBJ2-1): DSGVTQTPKHLITATGQRVTLRCSPRSGDLSVYWYQQSLDQGLQFLIQYYNGEERAKGNILERFSAQQFPDLHSELNLSSLELGDSALYFCASSEGLTLYNEQFFGPGTRLTVL.

This rearrangement joins TRBV12-5 to TRBJ1-6, with D possibly being TRBD1 (5 bases). V was shortened by 1 base and J by 7 bases, with 8 bases between the two germline ends. CDR1 is LGHNT and CDR2 is FRNRAP in the germline V gene. This CDR3 contains 14 residues. The chain's CDR3 is CASGLGQLNSPLHF. Here the CDR3 DNA reads TGTGCTAGTGGTTTGGGACAGCTAAATTCACCCCTCCACTTT.

This chain joins TRBV6-1 and TRBJ1-5; no clear D. V dropped 3 bases and J dropped 4 bases, with 13 bases sitting between them. The length of the CDR3 is 15 residues. Germline V CDR1 and CDR2: MNHNS, SASEGT. The chain's CDR3 is CASSEYWARNQPQHF. The CDR3 DNA sequence: TGTGCCAGCAGTGAGTATTGGGCCAGGAATCAGCCCCAGCATTTT.

The genes are TRBV9 and TRBJ1-2, with TRBD1 identical over 9 bases. The trim removed 3 bases at V and 7 bases at J, leaving 10 bases unmatched. Germline CDR1 SGDLS, CDR2 YYNGEE. CDR3 length: 15 amino acids. The CDR3 region has the DNA TGTGCCAGCAGCGCAACTGGGACAGGGATTATTGGCTACACCTTC. This encodes CASSATGTGIIGYTF. Combining the CDR3 with reference TRBV9 and TRBJ1-2 gives the whole variable domain DSGVTQTPKHLITATGQRVTLRCSPRSGDLSVYWYQQSLDQGLQFLIQYYNGEERAKGNILERFSAQQFPDLHSELNLSSLELGDSALYFCASSATGTGIIGYTFGSGTRLTVV.